This TCR beta chain is from a study of cytomegalovirus exposure and HLA in healthy donors. In the study overall: A preliminary data release comprised roughly 80 million unique TCRs obtained from HLA-typed donors. Broader study findings: In a later analysis, TCR beta V- and J-gene trimming showed a link to a missense DCLRE1C variant. It was in a later analysis that TCR association rates were seen to vary by HLA locus, highest for DRB1 and lowest for HLA-C. As confirmed in vitro, a few CMV-associated chains were specific for CMV antigens.

This CDR3 has 15 amino acids. Germline CDR1 and CDR2: GTSNPN and SVGIG (reference sequence). V lost 0 bases and J lost 8; bases outside the gene matches: 7. In its sample, this clone was seen a few times. Its antigen is not known. This PCR relied on a set of 60 Vbeta primers and 13 Jbeta primers. Assay used: immunoSEQ multiplex PCR; TCRdb lists only in-frame clones, some missing. The sample contains around 120,000 clones, around 75% of which appear only once. The sequenced sample consisted of PBMCs. This clonotype was obtained from a woman aged 18-29 years in good health and CMV-seronegative. The chain links TRBV30 to TRBJ1-2, with TRBD1 matching 12 bases. CDR3 protein: CAWSVQGQGAGGYTF. The CDR3 DNA is TGTGCCTGGAGTGTACAGGGACAGGGGGCGGGGGGCTACACCTTC.